This entry lists 21 T cell receptor beta chains sequenced from one sample in a study of molecular identifiers for immune sequencing clone quantification (dated by TCRdb to between 2017 and 2018). Libraries were built with PCR. The instrument given in TCRdb is NextSeq 500. TCRdb reprocessed the public reads (quality trimming at Q25 with fastp, clone calling with MiXCR) and kept in-frame beta chains. Merged by CDR3 protein, the rows form single entries marked with the most common genes and DNA. This sample gives hundreds of thousands of distinct CDR3 sequences in total; roughly 25% of them show up just once. The ten largest clonotypes hold 0.78% of the sample. Material for sequencing was naive CD8+ T cells from blood, with Jurkat cell RNA spiked in. The sample's cell subset or site label, decoded: FACS-sorted CD8+CD4-CCR7+CD45RA+ naive T cells. Every receptor here comes from a human donor in good health. Some libraries in this study had Jurkat cell RNA spiked in.

The V and J genes are TRBV28 and TRBJ2-2; 9 bases match TRBD1. Looked up from germline, CDR1 is MDHEN and CDR2 is SYDVKM. The CDR3 covers 15 residues. The V and J ends lost 4 bases and 0 bases, in that order; junction bases with no gene match: 0. CDR3 in amino acids: CASSYRGPNTGELFF. CDR3 DNA sequence: TGTGCCAGCAGTTACAGGGGGCCGAACACCGGGGAGCTGTTTTTT.

This clonotype was observed many times. J is TRBJ1-5 and V is TRBV6-6, with D possibly matching TRBD1 (6 bases). The CDR3 is made up of 13 amino acids. CDR1 and CDR2 from the germline V gene are MNHNY and SVGAGI (reference sequence). Trimming took 5 bases from V and 6 from J, leaving 11 bases between them. The DNA for the CDR3 is TGTGCCAGCAGTGAGACAGGAGTTCAGCCCCAGCATTTT. This encodes CASSETGVQPQHF.

The sample holds many counts of this clonotype. V and J are TRBV7-9 and TRBJ1-5; D is uncertain. This CDR3 region has 14 residues. V was trimmed by 2 bases and J by 4 bases, leaving 9 bases between them. Germline V CDR1 and CDR2: SEHNR, FQNEAQ (reference sequence). CDR3 bases: TGTGCCAGCAGCTTAAGTCGTGAAAATCAGCCCCAGCATTTT. This sequence encodes CASSLSRENQPQHF.

This clonotype was recorded at least ten times. V gene TRBV30 combines with J gene TRBJ2-2, with D possibly matching TRBD2 (5 bases). The ends were cut back, 0 bases at V and 6 bases at J, with 14 bases in the middle. The CDR3 is 15 residues long. The V gene's germline CDR1 is GTSNPN and CDR2 SVGIG (reference sequence). CDR3 sequence reads: CAWSVQGSTAGELFF. CDR3 nucleotide sequence: TGTGCCTGGAGTGTACAAGGGAGTACTGCCGGGGAGCTGTTTTTT.

The chain employs TRBV7-9 and TRBJ1-4, with D possibly matching TRBD1 (5 bases). V gave up 5 bases and J gave up 3 bases, with 16 bases separating them. This CDR3 is built from 16 residues. Germline values: CDR1 SEHNR, CDR2 FQNEAQ (reference sequence). CDR3 loop: CASSPVQGRPNEKLFF. The CDR3 coding sequence is TGTGCCAGCAGCCCGGTTCAGGGTCGACCTAATGAAAAACTGTTTTTT.

This clonotype was picked up a small number of times. The chain uses TRBV2 and TRBJ2-1; 9 positions match TRBD1. In germline, CDR1 is SNHLY, CDR2 FYNNEI. After removal of 1 base from V and 4 bases from J, the junction contained 2 bases not matched to a gene. The CDR3 has 15 amino acids. The chain's CDR3 is CASSEEGQGYNEQFF. In DNA, the CDR3 is TGTGCCAGCAGTGAAGAGGGACAGGGATACAATGAGCAGTTCTTC. Supplemented by reference TRBV2 and TRBJ2-1, the full variable domain reads EPEVTQTPSHQVTQMGQEVILRCVPISNHLYFYWYRQILGQKVEFLVSFYNNEISEKSEIFDDQFSVERPDGSNFTLKIRSTKLEDSAMYFCASSEEGQGYNEQFFGPGTRLTVL.

Concerning this clonotype: This could be a read error, since a much larger clone is one nucleotide away. The chain is built from TRBV9 and TRBJ2-3; the D gene is possibly TRBD2 (6 bases). CDR1 and CDR2 from the germline V gene are SGDLS and YYNGEE. V lost 5 bases, J lost 5 bases, and 9 bases lay in between. The CDR3 spans 12 residues. The CDR3 nucleotides read TGTGCCAGCAGAGTGGAGGGAGATACGCAGTATTTT. Amino acid sequence: CASRVEGDTQYF.

The sample holds a few counts of this clonotype. The gene calls are TRBV30 and TRBJ2-1; D is unresolved. The CDR3 is 13 residues long. V was pared by 0 bases and J by 7 bases, with 10 bases between. Germline loops: CDR1 GTSNPN, CDR2 SVGIG (reference sequence). CDR3 nucleotides: TGTGCCTGGAGTGTCGGCGTAGGGAATGAGCAGTTCTTC. As protein: CAWSVGVGNEQFF.

This clonotype has ten or more counts. The chain combines TRBV9 with TRBJ2-3; unclear D gene. Trimming stripped 0 bases from V and 1 base from J, with 9 bases between. Germline V gene sequence: CDR1 SGDLS, CDR2 YYNGEE. The CDR3 runs to 15 residues. CDR3 region: CASSVEGMGTDTQYF. The CDR3 DNA reads as TGTGCCAGCAGCGTAGAAGGAATGGGCACAGATACGCAGTATTTT. Drawing the rest from reference TRBV9 and TRBJ2-3, the complete variable domain is DSGVTQTPKHLITATGQRVTLRCSPRSGDLSVYWYQQSLDQGLQFLIQYYNGEERAKGNILERFSAQQFPDLHSELNLSSLELGDSALYFCASSVEGMGTDTQYFGPGTRLTVL.

This clonotype was observed a few times. The chain is built from TRBV6-6 and TRBJ2-7, with 8 nucleotides matching TRBD2. The junction had 10 bases not matched to a gene; V was cut back by 3 bases and J by 6 bases. CDR3 length: 15 residues. CDR1 and CDR2 (germline): MNHNY, SVGAGI (reference sequence). CDR3 protein: CASSYTKRETSEQYF. CDR3 in DNA: TGTGCCAGCAGTTATACGAAGCGGGAGACCTCCGAGCAGTACTTC.

As for this clonotype: Sequence at one end of the junction differs from germline and may be a read error. This chain joins TRBV28 and TRBJ1-1, with D perhaps matching TRBD1 (6 bases). CDR1 and CDR2 (germline): MDHEN, SYDVKM. The CDR3 sequence is 11 residues long. In nucleotides, the CDR3 is TGTGCCAGCAGTTTCAAGAGGGGGATTAGGTTT. Translating gives CASSFKRGIRF.

The CDR3 loop reads CATSDPTEPNTGELFF. CDR3 coding DNA: TGTGCCACCAGTGACCCGACAGAACCGAACACCGGGGAGCTGTTTTTT. The rearrangement links TRBV24-1 to TRBJ2-2; D is perhaps TRBD1 (5 bases). Trimming left V 4 bases short and J 0 bases short, with 11 bases between. The CDR3 contains 16 residues. The germline V gene encodes CDR1 KGHDR and CDR2 SFDVKD.

The genes are TRBV5-6 and TRBJ1-1, with D perhaps matching TRBD1 (6 bases). The CDR3 loop spans 14 amino acids. Trimming left V 4 bases short and J 5 bases short, with 15 bases between. The germline gives CDR1 SGHDT, CDR2 YYEEEE. Written as DNA, the CDR3 is TGTGCCAGCAGCCGGGACACTGGAACGACTGAAGCTTTCTTT. Protein product: CASSRDTGTTEAFF.

In this sample, this clonotype turned up many times. The chain is built from TRBV7-9 and TRBJ2-5, with TRBD1 identical over 9 bases. This CDR3 contains 16 residues. Trimming cost V 6 bases and J 3 bases; bases outside gene matches: 11. Germline assignment: CDR1 SEHNR and CDR2 FQNEAQ (reference sequence). The CDR3 DNA reads as TGTGCCAGCAGTCAATCGGGACAGGGCTGGAAAGAGACCCAGTACTTC. Encoded protein: CASSQSGQGWKETQYF.

In this sample, this clonotype turned up many times. The chain couples TRBV4-3 to TRBJ2-3, with unresolved D. The CDR3 is 15 amino acids. The germline V gene encodes CDR1 LGHNA and CDR2 YSLEER. The V and J ends lost 0 bases and 2 bases respectively, with 9 bases between them. The CDR3 reads CASSQDWRPTDTQYF. For the CDR3, the DNA is TGCGCCAGCAGCCAAGATTGGCGACCCACAGATACGCAGTATTTT.

Of note for this clonotype: This could be a read error, since a much larger clone is one nucleotide away. The V gene is TRBV5-1, the J gene TRBJ1-6; D ambiguous. The germline V gene encodes CDR1 SGHRS and CDR2 YFSETQ. Trimming left V 4 bases short and J 7 bases short, with 15 bases between. The CDR3 is 15 amino acids. Here the CDR3 DNA reads TGCGCCAGCAGCGGGGATCCGGGAAGCAATTCACCCCTCCACTTT. The encoded protein is CASSGDPGSNSPLHF.

This clonotype was recorded a few times. The V and J genes are TRBV20-1 and TRBJ2-3, with 9 bases fitting TRBD2. The germline V gene has CDR1 DFQATT and CDR2 SNEGSKA (reference sequence). V was pared by 5 bases and J by 2 bases, with 11 bases of the junction left unmatched. This CDR3 is built from 16 residues. The CDR3 here is CSALPESGGPTDTQYF. The CDR3 nucleotides read TGCAGTGCTCTACCAGAGAGCGGGGGGCCCACAGATACGCAGTATTTT.

V usage is TRBV4-1 and J usage is TRBJ2-7; 8 bases are a match to TRBD2. J gave up 6 bases and V 8 bases, and 3 bases lay outside the gene matches. The CDR3 has 11 residues. Germline assignment: CDR1 MGHRA and CDR2 YSYEKL. CDR3 DNA sequence: TGCGCCAGCGCCGGGAGGGGCGAGCAGTACTTC. Its translation: CASAGRGEQYF.

This sequence joins TRBV30 and TRBJ2-7; a weak D match, TRBD1 (6 bases). V was shortened by 1 base and J by 0 bases, with 10 bases between the two germline ends. The V gene's germline CDR1 is GTSNPN and CDR2 SVGIG (reference sequence). CDR3 length: 14 residues. CDR3 sequence (DNA): TGTGCCTGGAGTGGGACAGCGAGCTCCTACGAGCAGTACTTC. This sequence encodes CAWSGTASSYEQYF.

There are a few counts of this clonotype. V usage is TRBV10-3 and J usage is TRBJ2-5, with TRBD2 matching 9 bases. CDR3 size: 14 residues. V dropped 6 bases and J dropped 3; count of bases not matched to a gene: 5. Per germline, CDR1 ENHRY and CDR2 SYGVKD. The CDR3 DNA follows: TGTGCCATCAGGCCAGCGGGGGGCGAAGAGACCCAGTACTTC. This gives the protein CAIRPAGGEETQYF.

Here the CDR3 DNA reads TGTGCCAGCAGTCCAGAGTGGGGGGAAGCGAACACTGAAGCTTTCTTT. Protein sequence: CASSPEWGEANTEAFF. The J gene is TRBJ1-1, the V gene TRBV27; the D gene is possibly TRBD1 (5 bases). This CDR3 spans 16 amino acids. V was cut by 5 bases and J by 1 base, with 17 bases left in between. The germline CDR1 and CDR2 sequences are MNHEY and SMNVEV (reference sequence).